These 32 T cell receptor beta chains came from one sample sequenced in a study of blood T cell repertoires in COVID-19. Generated by immunoSEQ multiplex PCR, the TCRdb table keeps only in-frame clones and is missing some. The sample carries around 250,000 clones, around 86% recorded once. The sequenced sample was peripheral blood. The receptor source for this set is a woman aged 55-75 years who had recovered from COVID-19.

In DNA form, the CDR3 reads TGTGCCAGCAGTGTACGACTTAATGAAAAACTGTTTTTT. Its translation is CASSVRLNEKLFF. This chain joins TRBV2 and TRBJ1-4; D gene uncertain. From germline, CDR1 is SNHLY and CDR2 FYNNEI. There are 13 residues in the CDR3. V shed 4 bases and J shed 4 bases, with 7 bases lying between them.

In its sample, this clone was seen once. The chain combines TRBV27 with TRBJ2-7; 11 positions match TRBD2. Germline V CDR1 and CDR2: MNHEY, SMNVEV (reference sequence). This CDR3 has 17 residues. With 5 bases clipped from V and 0 bases from J, the junction kept 9 bases outside the gene matches. The CDR3 sequence is CASSITTGLADSYEQYF. The CDR3 coding sequence is TGTGCCAGCAGTATTACCACGGGACTAGCGGACTCCTACGAGCAGTACTTC.

The rearrangement joins TRBV9 to TRBJ1-1; 9 nucleotides match TRBD1. This CDR3 has 16 amino acids. Germline V gives CDR1 SGDLS, CDR2 YYNGEE. V lost 4 bases to trimming and J lost 3 bases; unmatched junction nucleotides: 10. This CDR3 is CASSPTGGNWDTEAFF. The CDR3 DNA reads as TGTGCCAGCAGCCCAACAGGGGGCAATTGGGACACTGAAGCTTTCTTT.

This clone has just a few counts. One junction end does not reproduce the germline sequence, and a read error may be involved. The chain has TRBV6-5 and TRBJ1-2; D may be TRBD1 (6 bases). This CDR3 contains 13 residues. CDR1 MNHEY and CDR2 SVGAGI come from the germline V gene. This CDR3 reads CASSYTLGQRTQF. The CDR3 DNA sequence: TGTGCCAGCAGTTACACCCTTGGACAGCGGACCCAATTC.

The chain is built from TRBV3-1 (or the pseudogene TRBV3-2) and TRBJ1-5, with D unresolved. CDR3 length: 14 amino acids. The germline CDR1 and CDR2 sequences are LGHDT and YNNKEL (reference sequence). V lost 4 bases to trimming and J lost 7 bases, with 14 bases between them. CDR3 DNA: TGTGCCAGCAGCCGGGCGTTTAGAGGGCAGCCCCAGCATTTT. This codes for CASSRAFRGQPQHF.

The chain uses TRBV9 and TRBJ1-2; D may be TRBD1 (5 bases). Germline CDR1 and CDR2: SGDLS and YYNGEE. V was pared by 0 bases and J by 5 bases, with 14 bases between. There are 15 residues in the CDR3. The CDR3: CASSVDGGVSYGYTF. The DNA for the CDR3 is TGTGCCAGCAGCGTAGACGGGGGGGTTAGTTATGGCTACACCTTC.

This clone has a single count. The rearrangement uses TRBV7-2 and TRBJ1-5, with TRBD1 matching 10 bases. The CDR3 totals 15 residues. Germline CDR1 is SGHTA and CDR2 is FQGNSA. With V trimmed by 4 bases and J by 5 bases, 5 bases remained unmatched. In DNA, the CDR3 is TGTGCCAGCAGCTCCGGCGGACAGGGGGATCAGCCCCAGCATTTT. Amino acids: CASSSGGQGDQPQHF.

The rearrangement uses TRBV3-1 (or the pseudogene TRBV3-2) and TRBJ1-2, with a weak D call TRBD1 (6 bases). The CDR3 is 14 residues long. Deletions cut 0 bases from V and 6 bases from J, with 11 bases between. Germline CDR1 LGHDT, CDR2 YNNKEL (reference sequence). The CDR3 DNA reads TGTGCCAGCAGCCAAGATCGTTCAGGGGATGGCTACACCTTC. Amino acids: CASSQDRSGDGYTF.

The CDR3 here is CASSFIPDRLNEKLFF. CDR3 in DNA: TGTGCCAGCAGCTTTATCCCGGACAGACTGAATGAAAAACTGTTTTTT. This rearrangement joins TRBV5-5 to TRBJ1-4; D might be TRBD1 (6 bases). Per the germline V gene, CDR1 is SGHKS and CDR2 is YYEKEE (reference sequence). The CDR3 contains 16 residues. Between the trimmed V and J ends, which lost 2 bases and 5 bases, there was a span of 16 bases.

The chain employs TRBV9 and TRBJ2-5, with 9 positions matching TRBD1. The CDR3 loop spans 14 amino acids. The V segment lost 3 bases and the J segment 4 bases; nucleotides outside the gene matches: 4. Germline V gene data show CDR1 as SGDLS and CDR2 as YYNGEE. The CDR3 spells CASSARTGVETQYF. CDR3 sequence (DNA): TGTGCCAGCAGCGCCCGGACAGGGGTAGAGACCCAGTACTTC.

This chain connects TRBV28 to TRBJ2-2; 7 nucleotides align to TRBD2. This CDR3 has 16 amino acids. The germline gives CDR1 MDHEN, CDR2 SYDVKM. The trim removed 7 bases at V and 0 bases at J, leaving 8 bases unmatched. The DNA of the CDR3 is TGTGCCAGCACCTCCCCCAGCGGGGCGAACACCGGGGAGCTGTTTTTT. This gives the protein CASTSPSGANTGELFF.

The rearrangement uses TRBV15 and TRBJ1-4, with a tentative D call TRBD1 (6 bases). The CDR3 has 15 amino acids. Germline values: CDR1 LNHNV, CDR2 YYDKDF (reference sequence). V was clipped by 1 base and J by 8 bases, with 14 bases between them. Written as DNA, the CDR3 is TGTGCCACCAGCAGAGGTGGCAGGGGCTCCGAAAAACTGTTTTTT. Its translation is CATSRGGRGSEKLFF.

The gene calls are TRBV7-3 and TRBJ2-1; TRBD2 aligns across 10 bases. The CDR3 extends over 15 amino acids. CDR1 is SGHTA and CDR2 is FQGTGA in the germline V gene. J was trimmed by 2 bases and V by 5 bases; bases with no gene match: 3. DNA of the CDR3: TGTGCCAGCAGCCTACTAGCGGGGACCTACAATGAGCAGTTCTTC. Protein sequence: CASSLLAGTYNEQFF.

The J gene is TRBJ1-1, the V gene TRBV3-1 (or the pseudogene TRBV3-2), with D unclear. CDR3 length: 14 amino acids. V was cut by 4 bases and J by 6 bases, with 15 bases left in between. CDR1 and CDR2 from the germline V gene are LGHDT and YNNKEL (reference sequence). CDR3 in DNA: TGTGCCAGCAGCCCGTCCGGTGGTTTGGCTGAAGCTTTCTTT. This translates into CASSPSGGLAEAFF.

This chain links TRBV7-8 with TRBJ1-5; D may be TRBD1 (5 bases). Germline-derived CDR1 and CDR2 are SGHVS and FQNEAQ. CDR3 length: 14 residues. Trimming pared 0 bases from V and 6 bases from J, leaving 9 bases between. CDR3 region: CASSLAAGSQPQHF. The DNA for the CDR3 is TGTGCCAGCAGCTTAGCCGCAGGGTCTCAGCCCCAGCATTTT.

This chain links TRBV29-1 with TRBJ1-5; tentatively, D is TRBD1 (5 bases). V shed 5 bases and J shed 2 bases, with 19 bases lying between them. The CDR3 has 16 residues. Germline V gene sequence: CDR1 SQVTM, CDR2 ANQGSEA. CDR3 coding DNA: TGCAGCGTTTGTTTCCTCGCTACAGGAGGCAATCAGCCCCAGCATTTT. As protein: CSVCFLATGGNQPQHF.

This rearrangement joins TRBV9 to TRBJ2-7; 10 bases map to TRBD1. This CDR3 has 16 amino acids. The trim removed 0 bases at V and 2 bases at J, leaving 5 bases unmatched. Germline CDR1 and CDR2: SGDLS and YYNGEE. The CDR3 DNA follows: TGTGCCAGCAGCGTAGCGGACAGGGGGGTACCCTACGAGCAGTACTTC. Encoded protein: CASSVADRGVPYEQYF.

This clone was counted only a few times. This chain links TRBV5-1 with TRBJ1-6; D unresolved. Germline assignment: CDR1 SGHRS and CDR2 YFSETQ. The CDR3 covers 16 residues. V lost 0 bases and J 8 bases, leaving 15 bases between the germline ends. CDR3 nucleotide sequence: TGCGCCAGCAGCTTGGGGGTTAGGGTGGAGGATTCACCCCTCCACTTT. Protein: CASSLGVRVEDSPLHF.

V gene TRBV27 combines with J gene TRBJ1-4; D is perhaps TRBD1 (6 bases). Germline-derived CDR1 and CDR2 are MNHEY and SMNVEV (reference sequence). Between the trimmed V and J ends, which lost 4 bases and 3 bases, there was a span of 12 bases. The CDR3 has 15 residues. For the CDR3, the DNA is TGTGCCAGCAGTTCGTTGGGGGCTTCTAATGAAAAACTGTTTTTT. It yields the protein CASSSLGASNEKLFF.

The J gene is TRBJ1-1, the V gene TRBV7-9; unclear D gene. The CDR3 runs 13 residues. Germline loops: CDR1 SEHNR, CDR2 FQNEAQ (reference sequence). V shed 3 bases and J shed 1 base, with 6 bases lying between them. The CDR3 nucleotides read TGTGCCAGCAGCTTCACCAGGAACACTGAAGCTTTCTTT. This codes for CASSFTRNTEAFF.

The V and J genes are TRBV7-3 and TRBJ2-3, with D perhaps matching TRBD2 (6 bases). V gave up 6 bases and J gave up 8 bases, with 27 bases separating them. CDR1 SGHTA and CDR2 FQGTGA come from the germline V gene. The CDR3 runs 17 residues. The CDR3 nucleotides read TGTGCCAGCAGTTCCCGTGGTAGCGGCTCTCCTGTTCCTACGCAGTATTTT. It translates to CASSSRGSGSPVPTQYF.

This clone was seen only once. The chain recombines TRBV5-6 with TRBJ2-3; TRBD2 agrees at 8 bases. The CDR3 runs 15 residues. J lost 2 bases, V lost 4 bases, and 6 bases had no gene match. The germline V gene has CDR1 SGHDT and CDR2 YYEEEE. The DNA for the CDR3 is TGTGCCAGCAGCCCCCCAGCGGGGGACACAGATACGCAGTATTTT. Translated: CASSPPAGDTDTQYF.

The V gene is TRBV9, the J gene TRBJ1-2; maybe TRBD1 (5 bases). Trimming removed 4 bases at V and 2 bases at J, with 12 bases between. CDR3 length equals 14 residues. Germline-derived CDR1 and CDR2 are SGDLS and YYNGEE. This CDR3 is CASSRTGANYGYTF. In DNA form, the CDR3 reads TGTGCCAGCAGCCGCACTGGGGCAAACTATGGCTACACCTTC.

The chain has TRBV4-3 and TRBJ2-3; 9 bases align to TRBD2. The CDR3 is made up of 19 amino acids. Germline loops: CDR1 LGHNA, CDR2 YSLEER. V was pared by 0 bases and J by 6 bases, with 16 bases of the junction left unmatched. The CDR3 is CASSQDPPGAGGMADTQYF. CDR3 DNA: TGCGCCAGCAGCCAAGATCCCCCTGGAGCGGGGGGAATGGCTGATACGCAGTATTTT.

The chain combines TRBV7-8 with TRBJ1-2; 7 bases map to TRBD1. Germline CDR1 and CDR2: SGHVS and FQNEAQ. V lost 2 bases and J lost 7; bases outside the gene matches: 7. This CDR3 has 14 amino acids. The CDR3: CASSLRTGEFGYTF. CDR3 sequence (DNA): TGTGCCAGCAGCTTACGCACAGGGGAATTTGGCTACACCTTC.

This rearrangement joins TRBV5-1 to TRBJ1-2; no clear D gene. Germline-derived CDR1 and CDR2 are SGHRS and YFSETQ. This CDR3 has 13 amino acids. V lost 0 bases and J 8 bases, leaving 11 bases between the germline ends. CDR3 residues: CASSLAGTEGYTF. The CDR3 DNA sequence: TGCGCCAGCAGCTTGGCCGGCACAGAGGGCTACACCTTC.

The table lists this clone with a count of one. The rearrangement joins TRBV27 to TRBJ2-3, with 13 nucleotides matching TRBD2. V dropped 1 base and J dropped 4; count of bases not matched to a gene: 8. CDR3 size: 18 residues. CDR1 and CDR2 from the germline V gene are MNHEY and SMNVEV (reference sequence). CDR3 region: CASSLFFRTSGRPDTQYF. Here the CDR3 DNA reads TGTGCCAGCAGTTTATTTTTCCGGACTAGCGGGAGACCAGATACGCAGTATTTT.

The J gene is TRBJ1-4, the V gene TRBV15; the D gene is possibly TRBD1 (5 bases). Trimming shortened V by 0 bases and J by 8 bases, and 13 bases separated the two germline ends. CDR1 and CDR2 from the germline V gene are LNHNV and YYDKDF (reference sequence). CDR3 length: 15 residues. The CDR3: CATSRDLGEEEKLFF. In nucleotides, the CDR3 is TGTGCCACCAGCAGAGATCTGGGGGAGGAAGAAAAACTGTTTTTT.

The rearrangement links TRBV2 to TRBJ2-3, with 10 bases identical to TRBD1. The CDR3 covers 16 residues. The V gene's germline CDR1 is SNHLY and CDR2 FYNNEI. The junction had 9 bases not matched to a gene; V was cut back by 5 bases and J by 4 bases. The CDR3 region is CASSSPGQGWPDTQYF. As DNA, the CDR3 is TGTGCCAGCAGTTCTCCGGGACAGGGGTGGCCAGATACGCAGTATTTT.

This clone was seen once. The V call is TRBV27, the J call TRBJ2-2; 8 nucleotides line up with TRBD1. CDR1 is MNHEY, CDR2 SMNVEV, per germline (reference sequence). V shed 6 bases, J shed 3 bases, and the junction held 3 bases outside the gene matches. The CDR3 sequence is 14 residues long. In nucleotides, the CDR3 is TGTGCCAGCAGACGGGACAGGTACACCGGGGAGCTGTTTTTT. Translated: CASRRDRYTGELFF.

This chain joins TRBV2 and TRBJ1-1, with D possibly matching TRBD1 (5 bases). In germline, CDR1 is SNHLY, CDR2 FYNNEI. CDR3 length: 13 amino acids. V shed 5 bases and J shed 1 base, with 8 bases lying between them. The CDR3 sequence: CASSTDRNTEAFF. As DNA, the CDR3 is TGTGCCAGCAGTACCGACAGGAACACTGAAGCTTTCTTT.

The V call is TRBV6-2 or TRBV6-3, the J call TRBJ2-5, with 9 bases matching TRBD2. V lost 6 bases and J lost 1; bases outside the gene matches: 6. The CDR3 has 15 amino acids. CDR1 and CDR2 (germline): MNHEY, SVGEGT. The CDR3 coding sequence is TGTGCCAGCAGCCTCCAGACTAGCGGCCAAGAGACCCAGTACTTC. It yields the protein CASSLQTSGQETQYF.